Presented here are 2 T cell receptor beta chains from one specimen sequenced in a study of Ad26.COV2.S vaccination and SARS-CoV-2 variants. As for treatment: approximately 18 received Ad26.COV2.S at low or high dose, single or two shots; roughly five received placebo; per-sample allocation not given. At day 63 after the first vaccine or placebo injection, samples were drawn. Produced via immunoSEQ multiplex PCR; TCRdb's table is partial and in-frame only. The table lists hundreds of thousands of clones, 80% to 90% of them singletons. The material sequenced was peripheral blood, taken in a trial of Ad26.COV2.S vaccine versus placebo. The origin of the receptors is a person aged 18 to 59 who received the Ad26.COV2.S COVID-19 vaccine or a placebo.

By frequency in the sample, this clone is medium-sized. The chain is built from TRBV3-1 (or the pseudogene TRBV3-2) and TRBJ2-7, with 16 bases aligning to TRBD2. The CDR3 runs to 18 residues. Germline CDR1 LGHDT, CDR2 YNNKEL (reference sequence). Unmatched junction bases numbered 6, after V lost 3 bases and J lost 1 base. CDR3 DNA sequence: TGTGCCAGCAGCCAGCCTCCGGGACTAGCGGGAGGGTCCTACGAGCAGTACTTC. Its protein product is CASSQPPGLAGGSYEQYF.

The chain joins TRBV6-1 to TRBJ2-7, with D possibly TRBD1 on 6 matching bases. This CDR3 spans 16 amino acids. V was clipped by 1 base and J by 3 bases, with 16 bases between them. In germline, CDR1 is MNHNS, CDR2 SASEGT. CDR3 DNA sequence: TGTGCCAGCAGTGAAGGGGCCACGGGACACTACTACGAGCAGTACTTC. Its protein is CASSEGATGHYYEQYF.